Listed below are T cell receptor beta chains from one sample, sequenced in a study of Ad26.COV2.S vaccination and SARS-CoV-2 variants. Using immunoSEQ multiplex PCR, the repertoire was profiled, and TCRdb retains in-frame clones only, with some absent. This table holds roughly 300,000 clones, approximately 90% found once. The sequencing here drew on peripheral blood, taken in a trial of Ad26.COV2.S vaccine versus placebo. Source of these receptors: a person aged 18-65 years who received the Ad26.COV2.S COVID-19 vaccine or a placebo. CDR3s include the opening cysteine and the closing phenylalanine or tryptophan. D genes are given only for firm matches.

j_call: TRBJ2-2; v_call: TRBV14; d_call: TRBD2; cdr3_aa: CASSPHFLAGNTGELFF
j_call: TRBJ1-5; v_call: TRBV7-9; d_call: .; cdr3_aa: CASSLDTTGQPQHF
j_call: TRBJ1-3; v_call: TRBV7-9; d_call: .; cdr3_aa: CASRPTATPGNTIYF
j_call: TRBJ2-7; v_call: TRBV28; d_call: .; cdr3_aa: CASRGWGYEQYF
j_call: TRBJ2-3; v_call: TRBV14; d_call: TRBD1; cdr3_aa: CASNHGTGGRGGTDTQYF
j_call: TRBJ1-1; v_call: TRBV4-1; d_call: .; cdr3_aa: CASSHEKGGFTEAFF
j_call: TRBJ2-7; v_call: TRBV27; d_call: TRBD2; cdr3_aa: CASSWEGPYEQYF
j_call: TRBJ2-1; v_call: TRBV7-9; d_call: TRBD2; cdr3_aa: CASSPPGTRHNEQFF
j_call: TRBJ2-1; v_call: TRBV6-2/TRBV6-3; d_call: TRBD2; cdr3_aa: CASSYGVAGGTNEQFF
j_call: TRBJ2-5; v_call: TRBV7-8; d_call: TRBD1; cdr3_aa: CASSSRQGVGETQYF
j_call: TRBJ2-6; v_call: TRBV11-2; d_call: .; cdr3_aa: CASSFSTALTSSGANVLTF
j_call: TRBJ2-6; v_call: TRBV7-8; d_call: .; cdr3_aa: CASSPGGRDVLTF
j_call: TRBJ1-4; v_call: TRBV27; d_call: TRBD1; cdr3_aa: CASSLFGTGEKLFF
j_call: TRBJ1-2; v_call: TRBV29-1; d_call: TRBD1; cdr3_aa: CSVRTGGYGYTF
j_call: TRBJ2-1; v_call: TRBV6-2/TRBV6-3; d_call: .; cdr3_aa: CASSLGASYNEQFF
j_call: TRBJ1-6; v_call: TRBV7-2; d_call: .; cdr3_aa: CASSLSGGGSSYNSPLHF
j_call: TRBJ1-4; v_call: TRBV6-1; d_call: .; cdr3_aa: CASSEWSGGNEKLFF
j_call: TRBJ2-3; v_call: TRBV7-8; d_call: .; cdr3_aa: CASSLASIDTQYF
j_call: TRBJ2-3; v_call: TRBV28; d_call: TRBD2; cdr3_aa: CASSLGLAGYRTDTQYF
j_call: TRBJ2-2; v_call: TRBV27; d_call: TRBD1; cdr3_aa: CASGPDRGTGELFF
j_call: TRBJ1-2; v_call: TRBV28; d_call: .; cdr3_aa: CASSFSHREPRYTF
j_call: TRBJ1-2; v_call: TRBV27; d_call: TRBD1; cdr3_aa: CASRLTGEYGYTF
j_call: TRBJ1-2; v_call: TRBV7-2; d_call: .; cdr3_aa: CASSLAPFADYGYTF
j_call: TRBJ2-5; v_call: TRBV2; d_call: .; cdr3_aa: CASIKRWSVQETQYF
j_call: TRBJ1-2; v_call: TRBV5-1; d_call: TRBD1; cdr3_aa: CASSPPSGGVDGYTF
j_call: TRBJ1-5; v_call: TRBV30; d_call: .; cdr3_aa: CAWSDNTRYSNQPQHF
j_call: TRBJ1-1; v_call: TRBV7-9; d_call: .; cdr3_aa: CASSSGQHANTEAFF
j_call: TRBJ1-4; v_call: TRBV5-8; d_call: TRBD1; cdr3_aa: CASSRGQADNEKLFF
j_call: TRBJ2-2; v_call: TRBV14; d_call: .; cdr3_aa: CASSSTNTGELFF
j_call: TRBJ1-2; v_call: TRBV7-2; d_call: .; cdr3_aa: CASSLRGGGANYGYTF
j_call: TRBJ2-3; v_call: TRBV28; d_call: TRBD2; cdr3_aa: CASSYGLAGGPSTDTQYF
j_call: TRBJ2-3; v_call: TRBV15; d_call: TRBD2; cdr3_aa: CATSGGGQRYTQYF
j_call: TRBJ2-5; v_call: TRBV24-1; d_call: .; cdr3_aa: CATSDSRSGVEVRRETQYF
j_call: TRBJ1-1; v_call: TRBV6-5; d_call: .; cdr3_aa: CASSRGPGDTEAFF
j_call: TRBJ1-4; v_call: TRBV15; d_call: .; cdr3_aa: CATSSPRRGPNEKLFF
j_call: TRBJ2-1; v_call: TRBV3-1/TRBV3-2; d_call: .; cdr3_aa: CASSQTGTVNGEQFF
j_call: TRBJ2-1; v_call: TRBV11-3; d_call: TRBD2; cdr3_aa: CASSPRGGLGGEQFF
j_call: TRBJ2-7; v_call: TRBV4-1; d_call: TRBD2; cdr3_aa: CASSQVRLLAGGLSYEQYF
j_call: TRBJ2-5; v_call: TRBV28; d_call: .; cdr3_aa: CASTIRDSTKETQYF
j_call: TRBJ1-5; v_call: TRBV7-2; d_call: .; cdr3_aa: CASSLAGYSNQPQHF
j_call: TRBJ2-1; v_call: TRBV3-1/TRBV3-2; d_call: TRBD1; cdr3_aa: CASSIRTGRSEQFF
j_call: TRBJ2-3; v_call: TRBV4-2; d_call: .; cdr3_aa: CASSPQGAEGGDGQYF
j_call: TRBJ2-7; v_call: TRBV4-1; d_call: TRBD2; cdr3_aa: CASSHVIAGGDEQYF
j_call: TRBJ1-1; v_call: TRBV19; d_call: TRBD1; cdr3_aa: CASSPTGRTEAFF
j_call: TRBJ2-2; v_call: TRBV5-1; d_call: .; cdr3_aa: CASSLPATNTGELFF
j_call: TRBJ2-1; v_call: TRBV4-3; d_call: .; cdr3_aa: CASSHHVGDSYNEQFF
j_call: TRBJ2-3; v_call: TRBV10-1; d_call: TRBD2; cdr3_aa: CASSEQLAGSTDTQYF
j_call: TRBJ2-2; v_call: TRBV7-8; d_call: TRBD1; cdr3_aa: CASSPEANRGTYTGELFF
j_call: TRBJ2-7; v_call: TRBV5-6; d_call: .; cdr3_aa: CASSVGSSYEQYF
j_call: TRBJ2-2; v_call: TRBV6-5; d_call: .; cdr3_aa: CASTNRGTRTGELFF
j_call: TRBJ1-6; v_call: TRBV5-8; d_call: TRBD1; cdr3_aa: CASSLGQGAPVRSPLHF
j_call: TRBJ2-3; v_call: TRBV11-3; d_call: .; cdr3_aa: CASSLGGSRDTQYF
j_call: TRBJ2-7; v_call: TRBV6-5; d_call: .; cdr3_aa: CASRLNSGNYEQYF
j_call: TRBJ2-1; v_call: TRBV28; d_call: TRBD1; cdr3_aa: CASSSPGTGVRNEQFF
j_call: TRBJ2-5; v_call: TRBV6-4; d_call: .; cdr3_aa: CASSDVGRGRETQYF
j_call: TRBJ2-3; v_call: TRBV6-1; d_call: .; cdr3_aa: CASSELPESLWGSDTQYF
j_call: TRBJ2-7; v_call: TRBV9; d_call: TRBD2; cdr3_aa: CASSVGLAGWEQYF